A selection of T cell receptor beta chains follows, all from one sample in a study of blood T cell repertoires in COVID-19. Only in-frame clones appear in the TCRdb table, and some are missing; sequencing was by immunoSEQ multiplex PCR. The table has around 300,000 clones, 88% seen once. Material: PBMCs or T cells enriched from blood (not recorded which). All receptors derive from an older woman in a cohort exposed to, infected with or recovered from COVID-19 (not recorded which). The CDR3 runs from the conserved cysteine through the conserved F or W.

>14|TRBV19
CASSVDRSNEKLFF
>15|TRBV11-2
CASSLGQGVYNEQFF
>13|TRBV2
CASSVALTYEQYF
>10|TRBV20-1
CSAQGHEQYF
>15|TRBV19
CASSGQGDGGSPLHF
>15|TRBV7-9
CASSSGQGANTEAFF
>12|TRBV29-1
CSVVSRVYEQYF
>17|TRBV24-1
CATSDAGTGAQLYGYTF
>16|TRBV28
CASSLGDMIKSYEQYF
>15|TRBV4-1
CASSQGGTGRNEQFF
>13|TRBV7-2
CASRLTSTGQVFF
>15|TRBV5-1
CASSSREKNTGELFF
>17|TRBV29-1
CSVGGLAGGSDTGELFF
>14|TRBV30
CAWGTGGSDQPQHF
>15|TRBV19
CASSTRDSLFTEAFF
>19|TRBV28
CASSLEPGLAGFSTDTQYF
>16|TRBV6-5
CASSYSGASYNSPLHF
>16|TRBV21-1
CASSTLRTGLNEKLFF
>19|TRBV9
CASSAGLGFQGATSYGYTF
>14|TRBV7-9
CASSLAGGNEKLFF
>15|TRBV4-1
CASSQAPSGEYGYTF
>14|TRBV6-1
CASSEATGYNEQFF
>15|TRBV2
CASSGYFSGANVLTF
>14|TRBV18
CASSTGTGSYEQYF
>12|TRBV4-2
CASSQAAGELFF
>15|TRBV7-8
CASSTNRVGTDTQYF
>15|TRBV27
CASSRTGGSGYGYTF
>13|TRBV12-3/TRBV12-4
CASSWGREDTQYF
>12|TRBV2
CASSANSLGYTF
>17|TRBV10-2
CASSESKFTGAGDTQYF
>14|TRBV11-1
CASRSRDKPYEQYF
>17|TRBV28
CASSFSPRAPVVNEQFF
>16|TRBV2
CASRATPGANTGELFF
>15|TRBV19
CASTETGTGSWPQHF
>18|TRBV3-1/TRBV3-2
CASSQEIGTGFKADTQYF
>14|TRBV5-1
CASSLARGYDTQYF
>14|TRBV10-3
CAISGTGRTDTQYF
>14|TRBV15
CATSTRGGNTEAFF
>14|TRBV5-4
CASSSQGSNQPQHF
>16|TRBV2
CASRELRDRLNEKLFF
>11|TRBV20-1
CSVENGNTIYF
>14|TRBV3-1/TRBV3-2
CASSQTGYNSPLHF
>15|TRBV4-1
CASSQGSGGHNEQFF
>15|TRBV19
CASMELGLGTDTQYF
>16|TRBV7-2
CASSRRGTSPSYEQYF
>18|TRBV10-1
CASSPQRARTGENTEAFF
>15|TRBV5-1
CASSLVAGGPDTQYF